This is a list of T cell receptor beta chains from one sample in a study of beta chain features in type 1 diabetes. Sequencing was performed with immunoSEQ multiplex PCR; in TCRdb, only in-frame clones are kept and a portion is missing. The sample lists fewer than 250,000 clones, over 12% occurring once. The source material was naive CD4+ T cells from blood. Source of these receptors: a woman between 40 and 55 years old in good health. The CDR3 runs from the conserved cysteine through the conserved F or W. The order of the fields is D gene, clone size, V gene, J gene, CDR3 protein, CDR3 DNA. The D gene is left open where the match is weak. For some rows the clone size is stated as once, few or many, or as a class when expanded; others skip it.

>-|-|TRBV19|TRBJ1-5
CASSIFRTQINQPQHF
TGTGCCAGTAGTATCTTTAGGACTCAGATAAATCAGCCCCAGCATTTT
>TRBD2|-|TRBV4-3|TRBJ2-1
CASSRAPKGTSYNEQFF
TGCGCCAGCAGCCGGGCACCTAAGGGGACTAGCTACAATGAGCAGTTCTTC
>TRBD2|few|TRBV6-5|TRBJ2-7
CASRLAGIWYEQYF
TGTGCCAGCAGATTAGCGGGCATATGGTACGAGCAGTACTTC
>TRBD1|-|TRBV10-3|TRBJ2-7
CAYRGEGSYEQYF
TGTGCCTACAGGGGGGAAGGGAGCTACGAGCAGTACTTC
>TRBD1|few|TRBV18|TRBJ1-2
CASSPSVTGGGGGYTF
TGTGCCAGCTCACCTAGCGTTACAGGGGGTGGAGGCGGCTACACCTTC
>TRBD2|few|TRBV29-1|TRBJ2-1
CSVHSGTNWGNEQFF
TGCAGCGTCCACTCCGGGACTAACTGGGGCAATGAGCAGTTCTTC
>-|-|TRBV6-5|TRBJ1-1
CASMRGGVNTEAFF
TGTGCCAGCATGCGGGGGGGGGTGAACACTGAAGCTTTCTTT
>-|-|TRBV7-2|TRBJ1-1
CASSLSGNPTEAFF
TGTGCCAGCAGCTTAAGTGGCAATCCCACTGAAGCTTTCTTT
>TRBD2|-|TRBV7-9|TRBJ2-2
CASSFGLAGGPGELFF
TGTGCCAGCAGCTTCGGACTAGCGGGGGGGCCCGGGGAGCTGTTTTTT
>TRBD2|-|TRBV5-1|TRBJ2-3
CASSLVPSGGSTDTQYF
TGCGCCAGCAGCTTGGTCCCTAGCGGGGGTAGCACAGATACGCAGTATTTT
>TRBD1|-|TRBV27|TRBJ2-7
CASSFWGQGQGEQYF
TGTGCCAGCAGTTTCTGGGGACAGGGTCAGGGGGAGCAGTACTTC
>-|-|TRBV5-1|TRBJ2-5
CASSLGRGGETQYF
TGCGCCAGCAGCTTGGGCAGGGGCGGAGAGACCCAGTACTTC
>-|few|TRBV15|TRBJ1-1
CATSRDRVGAFF
TGTGCCACCAGCAGAGATCGGGTGGGAGCTTTCTTT
>-|-|TRBV6-5|TRBJ1-1
CASRTDWNTEAFF
TGTGCCTCCCGGACAGACTGGAACACTGAAGCTTTCTTT
>-|few|TRBV10-3|TRBJ2-7
CAITGGSGVYEQYF
TGTGCCATCACCGGAGGTAGCGGCGTCTACGAGCAGTACTTC
>TRBD1|-|TRBV6-5|TRBJ2-7
CASSPGQKPYEQYF
TGTGCCAGCAGTCCGGGACAGAAACCCTACGAGCAGTACTTC
>-|few|TRBV7-9|TRBJ1-4
CATTDGGEEKLFF
TGTGCCACGACCGATGGGGGCGAAGAAAAACTGTTTTTT
>-|few|TRBV5-1|TRBJ2-7
CASSYARGDSYEQYF
TGCGCCAGCAGCTACGCCAGGGGCGATTCGTACGAGCAGTACTTC
>-|few|TRBV5-6|TRBJ2-2
CASSLVMTANTGELFF
TGTGCCAGCAGCTTGGTAATGACAGCTAACACCGGGGAGCTGTTTTTT
>-|-|TRBV7-9|TRBJ1-1
CASSTGVVAFF
TGTGCCAGCAGCACGGGGGTTGTGGCTTTCTTT
>-|few|TRBV5-1|TRBJ1-1
CASSETTGNTEAFF
TGCGCCAGCAGCGAGACGACAGGGAACACTGAAGCTTTCTTT
>TRBD1|-|TRBV5-4|TRBJ1-1
CASSRQGRWDTEAFF
TGTGCCAGCAGCCGACAGGGCCGTTGGGACACTGAAGCTTTCTTT
>TRBD1|few|TRBV11-2|TRBJ2-7
CASAGGHGAEQYF
TGTGCCAGCGCAGGGGGACATGGGGCCGAGCAGTACTTC
>TRBD1|-|TRBV7-9|TRBJ2-4
CASTPGGSNIQYF
TGTGCCAGCACCCCAGGGGGTTCGAACATTCAGTACTTC
>-|few|TRBV6-5|TRBJ1-6
CASSYSGADLGSPLHF
TGTGCCAGCAGTTACTCAGGGGCCGATTTGGGATCACCCCTCCACTTT
>TRBD1|-|TRBV2|TRBJ1-1
CASSESGQGSTEAFF
TGTGCCAGCAGTGAATCGGGACAGGGGAGCACTGAAGCTTTCTTT
>TRBD1|-|TRBV7-8|TRBJ2-2
CASSLDRTGGMTGELFF
TGTGCCAGCAGCTTAGATCGGACAGGGGGTATGACCGGGGAGCTGTTTTTT
>TRBD2|-|TRBV5-4|TRBJ2-3
CASSLALASGVTDTQYF
TGTGCCAGCAGCTTGGCCTTGGCTAGCGGGGTCACAGATACGCAGTATTTT
>TRBD1|few|TRBV7-2|TRBJ2-7
CASSRRGQGPYEQYF
TGTGCCAGCAGCCGGCGGGGACAGGGTCCCTACGAGCAGTACTTC
>TRBD1|-|TRBV5-4|TRBJ1-4
CASSLRQGETEKLFF
TGTGCCAGCAGCTTGCGGCAGGGGGAGACTGAAAAACTGTTTTTT
>-|few|TRBV7-2|TRBJ2-1
CASTHRGGRNEQFF
TGTGCCAGCACCCACAGGGGGGGGAGGAATGAGCAGTTCTTC
>TRBD2|-|TRBV9|TRBJ2-1
CASSDPRGGFNEQFF
TGTGCCAGCAGCGACCCCCGGGGGGGCTTTAATGAGCAGTTCTTC
>TRBD1|-|TRBV9|TRBJ1-6
CASSVEGQGRSPLHF
TGTGCCAGCAGCGTAGAGGGACAGGGGCGCTCACCCCTCCACTTT
>TRBD1|-|TRBV9|TRBJ1-1
CASSVGQGRRNTEAFF
TGTGCCAGCAGCGTGGGACAGGGGAGACGGAACACTGAAGCTTTCTTT
>-|-|TRBV7-8|TRBJ1-6
CASSFISGRAQNSPLHF
TGTGCCAGCAGCTTTATAAGCGGGCGGGCCCAGAATTCACCCCTCCACTTT
>TRBD1|-|TRBV4-3|TRBJ2-2
CASSQAFRDREELFF
TGCGCCAGCAGCCAAGCGTTTCGGGACAGGGAGGAGCTGTTTTTT
>-|-|TRBV2|TRBJ2-2
CASTRQAGELFF
TGTGCCAGCACCCGACAGGCCGGGGAGCTGTTTTTT
>-|-|TRBV18|TRBJ1-6
CASSPLSEAGLNSPLHF
TGTGCCAGCTCACCATTATCCGAGGCAGGGCTGAATTCACCCCTCCACTTT
>TRBD2|-|TRBV7-2|TRBJ2-7
CASSPHLGRGDGQYF
TGTGCCAGCAGCCCCCATTTAGGGCGGGGGGACGGGCAGTACTTC
>-|-|TRBV7-8|TRBJ2-2
CASSLANGELFF
TGTGCCAGCAGCTTAGCCAACGGGGAGCTGTTTTTT
>-|few|TRBV10-3|TRBJ2-7
CAISETYSVGGLKYEQYF
TGTGCCATCAGTGAGACGTACAGCGTCGGGGGGCTAAAGTACGAGCAGTACTTC
>-|few|TRBV4-3|TRBJ1-2
CASSQDTGLGYYGYTF
TGCGCCAGCAGCCAAGATACAGGCCTAGGGTACTATGGCTACACCTTC
>TRBD2|few|TRBV4-1|TRBJ2-7
CASSQVGLATDEQYF
TGCGCCAGCAGCCAAGTAGGACTAGCGACGGACGAGCAGTACTTC
>TRBD1|-|TRBV11-1|TRBJ1-1
CASSPSPFDRGDTEAFF
TGTGCCAGCAGCCCATCCCCTTTTGACAGGGGGGACACTGAAGCTTTCTTT